One sample yielded the 24 T cell receptor beta chains listed below, sequenced in a study of vaccination effects on CD4 cells after COVID-19. These receptors are not linked to any known antigen. The repertoire was sequenced with immunoSEQ multiplex PCR; TCRdb's copy has only in-frame clones and lacks some. The repertoire holds nearly 45,000 clones, with about 75% as singletons. Antigen-specific CD4+ T cells were first expanded with viral peptide pools by the ViraFEST assay and only then sequenced. Scientists isolated CD4+ T cells after a roughly 9-day culture period ended. This individual contracted SARS-CoV-2 between March and December 2020, as verified by PCR. The sequenced sample was CD4+ T cells from PBMCs cultured with a peptide pool, obtained before COVID-19 vaccination. The receptors originated from a human donor who had a prior SARS-CoV-2 infection.

The chain employs TRBV7-3 and TRBJ2-1; D gene uncertain. V dropped 8 bases and J dropped 2 bases, with 13 bases sitting between them. Per the germline V gene, CDR1 is SGHTA and CDR2 is FQGTGA. CDR3 size: 14 residues. The CDR3: CASSIGGTYNEQFF. The CDR3 nucleotides are TGTGCCAGCTCAATCGGTGGGACCTACAATGAGCAGTTCTTC.

J is TRBJ2-1 and V is TRBV7-3; 12 positions match TRBD2. The junction had 13 bases not matched to a gene; V was cut back by 3 bases and J by 4 bases. Germline CDR1 is SGHTA and CDR2 is FQGTGA. The CDR3 spans 19 residues. The CDR3 bases are TGTGCCAGCAGCTTGGTCCCACTAGCGGGGGGACCCCCGTACAATGAGCAGTTCTTC. Its translation: CASSLVPLAGGPPYNEQFF.

This clone has just one count. The gene calls are TRBV11-3 and TRBJ1-1; 10 nucleotides align to TRBD1. The J segment lost 5 bases and the V segment lost 3 bases, leaving 6 bases of the junction unmatched. Germline CDR1 and CDR2: SGHNT and YENEEA. This CDR3 contains 15 residues. CDR3 loop: CASSFRTGGWTEAFF. In nucleotides, the CDR3 is TGTGCCAGCAGCTTCCGGACAGGGGGTTGGACTGAAGCTTTCTTT.

This clone was picked up one time. This chain connects TRBV24-1 to TRBJ2-7, with a tentative D call TRBD1 (6 bases). CDR1 is KGHDR and CDR2 is SFDVKD in the germline V gene. The V end lost 8 bases, the J end lost 4 bases, and 11 bases lay between the germline ends. CDR3 length: 12 amino acids. The chain's CDR3 is CATIQGRYEQYF. CDR3 nucleotides: TGTGCCACCATCCAGGGGCGTTACGAGCAGTACTTC.

This clone has only a few counts. The V call is TRBV6-1, the J call TRBJ2-1, with 12 nucleotides matching TRBD2. The V segment lost 7 bases and the J segment 7 bases; nucleotides outside the gene matches: 8. The CDR3 extends over 15 amino acids. Per the germline V gene, CDR1 is MNHNS and CDR2 is SASEGT. CDR3 region: CASKGGLAGGNEQFF. CDR3 nucleotide sequence: TGTGCCAGCAAGGGGGGACTAGCGGGCGGTAATGAGCAGTTCTTC.

This clone was seen once. V is TRBV7-2 and J is TRBJ2-2; D is perhaps TRBD1 or TRBD2 (6 bases each). Germline lookup yields CDR1 SGHTA and CDR2 FQGNSA. This CDR3 has 12 amino acids. V dropped 5 bases and J dropped 16 bases, with 17 bases sitting between them. The CDR3 region has the DNA TGTGCCAGCAGCATCCCAAGTCCGGGGGCGTTTTTT. Translating gives CASSIPSPGAFF.

The chain uses TRBV30 and TRBJ1-2, with 9 nucleotides matching TRBD1. Germline V lookup: CDR1 GTSNPN, CDR2 SVGIG (reference sequence). This CDR3 is 15 amino acids long. The V segment lost 1 base and the J segment 1 base; nucleotides outside the gene matches: 4. The CDR3 region is CAWSAWDRDNYGYTF. The CDR3 DNA follows: TGTGCCTGGAGTGCGTGGGACAGGGATAACTATGGCTACACCTTC.

This chain joins TRBV9 and TRBJ2-7; 8 positions agree with TRBD1. Germline V gene data show CDR1 as SGDLS and CDR2 as YYNGEE. CDR3 size: 14 residues. The V segment lost 0 bases and the J segment 2 bases; nucleotides outside the gene matches: 1. The CDR3 bases are TGTGCCAGCAGCGTAGCACAGGGGGCCTACGAGCAGTACTTC. This encodes CASSVAQGAYEQYF. The whole variable domain, remainder taken from reference TRBV9 and TRBJ2-7, is DSGVTQTPKHLITATGQRVTLRCSPRSGDLSVYWYQQSLDQGLQFLIQYYNGEERAKGNILERFSAQQFPDLHSELNLSSLELGDSALYFCASSVAQGAYEQYFGPGTRLTVT.

The rearrangement joins TRBV5-1 to TRBJ2-1; perhaps TRBD2 as D (6 bases). The germline V gene has CDR1 SGHRS and CDR2 YFSETQ. CDR3 length: 14 residues. V was cut by 9 bases and J by 9 bases, with 22 bases left in between. This CDR3 reads CATGLTIGSGEQFF. CDR3 nucleotide sequence: TGCGCCACAGGACTAACGATCGGCTCCGGTGAGCAGTTCTTC.

This chain uses TRBV7-9 with TRBJ1-1, with D perhaps matching TRBD1 (6 bases). Germline-derived CDR1 and CDR2 are SEHNR and FQNEAQ (reference sequence). V gave up 1 base and J gave up 6 bases, with 15 bases separating them. The CDR3 loop spans 15 amino acids. CDR3 protein: CASSLDREGSAEAFF. Here the CDR3 DNA reads TGTGCCAGCAGCTTAGACAGGGAAGGGTCCGCTGAAGCTTTCTTT.

The V and J genes are TRBV6-4 and TRBJ1-6, with TRBD1 identical over 10 bases. V lost 6 bases and J lost 0; bases outside the gene matches: 8. Germline CDR1 reads MRHNA; CDR2 reads SNTAGT. CDR3 length equals 18 residues. CDR3 sequence: CASRETGQGVSYNSPLHF. The CDR3 bases are TGTGCCAGCAGGGAAACCGGACAGGGGGTCTCCTATAATTCACCCCTCCACTTT.

Many counts were recorded for this clone. The chain is built from TRBV19 and TRBJ2-1; D is unresolved. CDR3 length equals 16 residues. Trimming cost V 3 bases and J 1 base, with 13 bases left between them. CDR1 and CDR2 from the germline V gene are LNHDA and SQIVND (reference sequence). The CDR3 is CASSIRSTLSYNEQFF. CDR3 bases: TGTGCCAGTAGTATTCGGAGTACCCTTTCCTACAATGAGCAGTTCTTC.

J is TRBJ2-7 and V is TRBV5-1, with TRBD2 matching over 10 bases. Germline CDR1 and CDR2: SGHRS and YFSETQ. Unmatched junction bases numbered 4, after V lost 1 base and J lost 3 bases. The CDR3 covers 15 residues. CDR3 sequence reads: CASSLTTSGIYEQYF. The CDR3 region has the DNA TGCGCCAGCAGCTTGACAACTAGCGGGATCTACGAGCAGTACTTC. The whole variable domain, remainder taken from reference TRBV5-1 and TRBJ2-7, is KAGVTQTPRYLIKTRGQQVTLSCSPISGHRSVSWYQQTPGQGLQFLFEYFSETQRNKGNFPGRFSGRQFSNSRSEMNVSTLELGDSALYLCASSLTTSGIYEQYFGPGTRLTVT.

The chain has TRBV30 and TRBJ2-2; 7 bases line up with TRBD1. Germline CDR1 is GTSNPN and CDR2 is SVGIG (reference sequence). Trimming cost V 5 bases and J 5 bases; bases outside gene matches: 8. CDR3 size: 14 residues. DNA for the CDR3: TGTGCCTGGGCGACAGGGCTTTCAACCGGGGAGCTGTTTTTT. It codes for CAWATGLSTGELFF.

J is TRBJ2-1 and V is TRBV7-9, with 15 positions matching TRBD2. From germline, CDR1 is SEHNR and CDR2 FQNEAQ (reference sequence). This CDR3 spans 16 amino acids. V lost 5 bases and J lost 6; bases outside the gene matches: 5. The CDR3 bases are TGTGCCAGCAGCCCCCCGGGACTAGCGGGAGGCAATGAGCAGTTCTTC. It specifies CASSPPGLAGGNEQFF.

The chain links TRBV5-6 to TRBJ2-7; TRBD2 matches 8 bases. Losses at the gene ends were 3 bases for V and 4 bases for J; bases not matched to a gene: 6. Germline assignment: CDR1 SGHDT and CDR2 YYEEEE. The CDR3 sequence is 14 residues long. The chain's CDR3 is CASSWGLVSYEQYF. CDR3 nucleotide sequence: TGTGCCAGCAGCTGGGGACTAGTGAGTTACGAGCAGTACTTC.

This sequence joins TRBV5-1 and TRBJ2-7, with 7 bases matching TRBD1. The CDR3 has 15 residues. Germline loops: CDR1 SGHRS, CDR2 YFSETQ. Trimming cost V 0 bases and J 5 bases; bases outside gene matches: 8. The CDR3 DNA is TGCGCCAGCAGCTTGGTGGGCAGGGGGAATGACGAGCAGTACTTC. Translating it yields CASSLVGRGNDEQYF.

This chain connects TRBV7-9 to TRBJ1-4; D uncertain. V was shortened by 3 bases and J by 7 bases, with 6 bases between the two germline ends. This CDR3 has 12 residues. Germline V gives CDR1 SEHNR, CDR2 FQNEAQ (reference sequence). The CDR3 DNA sequence: TGTGCCAGCAGCTTCTCGGCTGAAAAACTGTTTTTT. It encodes CASSFSAEKLFF.

This clone showed up just once. The gene calls are TRBV4-3 and TRBJ2-7, with 10 bases lining up with TRBD2. The CDR3 runs to 14 residues. V trimming: 0 bases; J trimming: 9 bases; junction bases outside the gene matches: 5. Germline assignment: CDR1 LGHNA and CDR2 YSLEER. CDR3 residues: CASSQDFLAGVQYF. The CDR3 coding sequence is TGCGCCAGCAGCCAAGATTTCCTAGCGGGAGTGCAGTACTTC.

The chain combines TRBV19 with TRBJ2-2; 8 bases are a match to TRBD2. Germline CDR1 is LNHDA and CDR2 is SQIVND (reference sequence). This CDR3 is built from 13 residues. With V trimmed by 7 bases and J by 7 bases, 5 bases remained unmatched. The CDR3 bases are TGTGCCAGTACCAATCGGGAGGGCGGGGAGCTGTTTTTT. Translation: CASTNREGGELFF.

CDR3 sequence: CASSGGLHQETQYF. The DNA of the CDR3 is TGTGCCAGCAGCGGCGGACTCCACCAAGAGACCCAGTACTTC. V gene TRBV9 combines with J gene TRBJ2-5, with D possibly TRBD2 on 5 matching bases. The V end was cut by 3 bases, the J end by 0 bases, with 9 bases between. This CDR3 contains 14 residues. Germline CDR1 SGDLS, CDR2 YYNGEE. Using reference TRBV9 and TRBJ2-5 for the parts outside the CDR3, the full variable domain is DSGVTQTPKHLITATGQRVTLRCSPRSGDLSVYWYQQSLDQGLQFLIQYYNGEERAKGNILERFSAQQFPDLHSELNLSSLELGDSALYFCASSGGLHQETQYFGPGTRLLVL.

The chain uses TRBV5-1 and TRBJ2-5, with a tentative D call TRBD1 (7 bases). The CDR3 sequence is 14 residues long. Germline V gene data show CDR1 as SGHRS and CDR2 as YFSETQ. Trimming pared 5 bases from V and 2 bases from J, leaving 13 bases between. Here the CDR3 DNA reads TGCGCCAGCAGTGCAGGGGGGTCGCAAGAGACCCAGTACTTC. Translation gives CASSAGGSQETQYF.

This clone appeared a few times. The chain links TRBV19 to TRBJ2-2; D perhaps matches TRBD1 (6 bases). The ends were cut back, 0 bases at V and 7 bases at J, with 18 bases in the middle. Germline CDR1 reads LNHDA; CDR2 reads SQIVND (reference sequence). The CDR3 length is 17 residues. The CDR3 DNA follows: TGTGCCAGTAGTATAGATCTAAGCCTCAGGGGCATCGGGGAGCTGTTTTTT. Its translation is CASSIDLSLRGIGELFF.

This clone was recorded a few times. J is TRBJ2-2 and V is TRBV7-2; D call uncertain. CDR1 is SGHTA, CDR2 FQGNSA, per germline. Trimming took 5 bases from V and 7 from J, leaving 8 bases between them. The CDR3 runs to 12 residues. The CDR3 spells CASSPRFGELFF. CDR3 nucleotide sequence: TGTGCCAGCAGCCCCCGTTTCGGGGAGCTGTTTTTT.